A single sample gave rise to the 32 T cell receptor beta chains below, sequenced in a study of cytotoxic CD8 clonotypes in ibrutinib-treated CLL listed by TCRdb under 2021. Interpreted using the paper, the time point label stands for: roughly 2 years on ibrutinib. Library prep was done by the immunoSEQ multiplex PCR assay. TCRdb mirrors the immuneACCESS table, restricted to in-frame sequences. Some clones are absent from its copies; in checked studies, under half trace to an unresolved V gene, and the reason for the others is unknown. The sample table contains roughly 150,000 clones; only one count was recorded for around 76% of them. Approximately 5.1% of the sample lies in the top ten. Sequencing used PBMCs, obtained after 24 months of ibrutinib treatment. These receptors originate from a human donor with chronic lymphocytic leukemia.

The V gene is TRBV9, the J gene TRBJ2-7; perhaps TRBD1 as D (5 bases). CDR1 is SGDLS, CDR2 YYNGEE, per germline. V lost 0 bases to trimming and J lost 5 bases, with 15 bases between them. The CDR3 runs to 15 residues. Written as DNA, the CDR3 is TGTGCCAGCAGCGTAGAGAAGGGGAATAGGGACGAGCAGTACTTC. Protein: CASSVEKGNRDEQYF.

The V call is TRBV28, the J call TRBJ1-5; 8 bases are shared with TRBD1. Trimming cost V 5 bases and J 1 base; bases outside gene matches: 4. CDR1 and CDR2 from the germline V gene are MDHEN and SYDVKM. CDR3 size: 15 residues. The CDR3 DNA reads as TGTGCCAGCAGTCACGGACAGGGAAGCAATCAGCCCCAGCATTTT. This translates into CASSHGQGSNQPQHF.

CDR3 loop: CSVAPQGGGTEAFF. CDR3 nucleotides: TGCAGCGTGGCCCCACAGGGCGGGGGCACTGAAGCTTTCTTT. The V call is TRBV29-1, the J call TRBJ1-1; possible D gene TRBD1, 6 bases. CDR1 and CDR2 (germline): SQVTM, ANQGSEA. The CDR3 runs to 14 residues. The V gene lost 6 bases and the J gene lost 4 bases, with 18 bases spanning the gap.

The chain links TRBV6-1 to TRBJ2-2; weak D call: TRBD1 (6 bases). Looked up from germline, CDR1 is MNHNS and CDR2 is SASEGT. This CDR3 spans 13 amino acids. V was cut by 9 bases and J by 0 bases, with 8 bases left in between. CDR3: CARGDTNTGELFF. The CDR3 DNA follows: TGTGCCAGGGGGGACACGAACACCGGGGAGCTGTTTTTT.

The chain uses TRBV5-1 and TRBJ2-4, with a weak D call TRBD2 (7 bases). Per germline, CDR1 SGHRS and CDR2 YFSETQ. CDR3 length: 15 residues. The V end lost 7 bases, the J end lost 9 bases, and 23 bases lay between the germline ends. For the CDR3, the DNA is TGCGCCAGCCGCCCCCAAACAGGGTCGGGGGGCATTCAGTACTTC. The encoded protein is CASRPQTGSGGIQYF. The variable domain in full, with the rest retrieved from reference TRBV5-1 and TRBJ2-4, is KAGVTQTPRYLIKTRGQQVTLSCSPISGHRSVSWYQQTPGQGLQFLFEYFSETQRNKGNFPGRFSGRQFSNSRSEMNVSTLELGDSALYLCASRPQTGSGGIQYFGAGTRLSVL.

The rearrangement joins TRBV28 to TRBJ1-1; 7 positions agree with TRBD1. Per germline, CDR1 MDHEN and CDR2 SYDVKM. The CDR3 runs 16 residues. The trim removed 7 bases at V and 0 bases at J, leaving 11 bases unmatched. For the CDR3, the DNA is TGTGCCAGCAATCGACAGGGAAACGTTATGAACACTGAAGCTTTCTTT. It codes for CASNRQGNVMNTEAFF.

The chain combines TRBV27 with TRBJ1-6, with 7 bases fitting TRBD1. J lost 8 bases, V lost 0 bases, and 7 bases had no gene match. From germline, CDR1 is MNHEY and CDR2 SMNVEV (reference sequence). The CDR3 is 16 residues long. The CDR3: CASSLSGTAGHSPLHF. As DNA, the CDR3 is TGTGCCAGCAGTTTATCCGGGACAGCCGGCCATTCACCCCTCCACTTT.

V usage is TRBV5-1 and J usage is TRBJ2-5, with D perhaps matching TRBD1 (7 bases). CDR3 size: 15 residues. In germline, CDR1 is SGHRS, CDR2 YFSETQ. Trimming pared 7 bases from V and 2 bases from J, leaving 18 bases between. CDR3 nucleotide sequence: TGCGCCAGCGACCGGGGGACAGCTATACAAGAGACCCAGTACTTC. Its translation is CASDRGTAIQETQYF.

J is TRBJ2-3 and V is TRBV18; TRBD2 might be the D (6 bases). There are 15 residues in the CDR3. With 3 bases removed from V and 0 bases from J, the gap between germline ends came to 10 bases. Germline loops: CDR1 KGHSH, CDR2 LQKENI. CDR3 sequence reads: CASSPSGSSTDTQYF. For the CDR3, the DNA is TGTGCCAGCTCACCGAGCGGGTCAAGCACAGATACGCAGTATTTT.

CDR3 region: CASSPTGRDSPLHF. As DNA, the CDR3 is TGTGCCAGCTCACCGACAGGGAGGGATTCACCCCTCCACTTT. The rearrangement joins TRBV18 to TRBJ1-6; 7 bases map to TRBD1. Germline CDR1 is KGHSH and CDR2 is LQKENI. This CDR3 is built from 14 residues. The junction had 4 bases not matched to a gene; V was cut back by 3 bases and J by 8 bases.

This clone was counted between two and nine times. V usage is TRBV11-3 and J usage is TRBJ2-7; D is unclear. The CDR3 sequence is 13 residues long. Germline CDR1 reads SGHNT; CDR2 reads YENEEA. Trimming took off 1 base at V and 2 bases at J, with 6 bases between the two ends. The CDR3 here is CASSLGQTYEQYF. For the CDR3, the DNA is TGTGCCAGCAGCTTAGGGCAGACCTACGAGCAGTACTTC.

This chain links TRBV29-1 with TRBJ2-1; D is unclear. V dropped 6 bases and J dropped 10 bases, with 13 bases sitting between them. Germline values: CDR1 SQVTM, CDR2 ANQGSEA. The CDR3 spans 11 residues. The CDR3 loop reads CSVGRSGEQFF. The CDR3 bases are TGCAGCGTGGGCAGGTCCGGGGAGCAGTTCTTC.

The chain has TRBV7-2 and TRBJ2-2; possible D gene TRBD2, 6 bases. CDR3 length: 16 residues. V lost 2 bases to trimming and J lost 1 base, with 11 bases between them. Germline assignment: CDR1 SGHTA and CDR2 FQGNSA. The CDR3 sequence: CASSLRRGGNTGELFF. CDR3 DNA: TGTGCCAGCAGCTTACGGCGGGGTGGGAACACCGGGGAGCTGTTTTTT.

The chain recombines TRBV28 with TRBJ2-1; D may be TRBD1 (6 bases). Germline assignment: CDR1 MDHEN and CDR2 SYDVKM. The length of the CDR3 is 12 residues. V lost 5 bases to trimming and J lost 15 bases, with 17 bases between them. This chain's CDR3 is CASSNPGALGFF. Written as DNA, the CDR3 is TGTGCCAGCAGTAACCCAGGGGCCCTGGGGTTCTTC.

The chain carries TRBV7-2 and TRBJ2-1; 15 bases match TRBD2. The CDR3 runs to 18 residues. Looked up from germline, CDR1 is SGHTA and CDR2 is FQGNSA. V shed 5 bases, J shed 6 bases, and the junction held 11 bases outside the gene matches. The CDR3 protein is CASSPGTSGRRVGNEQFF. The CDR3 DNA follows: TGTGCCAGCAGCCCCGGGACTAGCGGGAGGCGGGTTGGCAATGAGCAGTTCTTC.

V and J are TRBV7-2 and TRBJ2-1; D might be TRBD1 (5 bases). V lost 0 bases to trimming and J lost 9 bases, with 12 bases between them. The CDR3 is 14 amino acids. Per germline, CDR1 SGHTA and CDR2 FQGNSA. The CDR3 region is CASSLAGPGGEQFF. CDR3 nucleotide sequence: TGTGCCAGCAGCTTAGCGGGGCCCGGCGGTGAGCAGTTCTTC.

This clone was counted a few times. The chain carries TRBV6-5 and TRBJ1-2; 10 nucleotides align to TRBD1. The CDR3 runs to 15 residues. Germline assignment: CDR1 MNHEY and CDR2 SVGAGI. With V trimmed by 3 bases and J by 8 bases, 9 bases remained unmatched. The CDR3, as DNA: TGTGCCAGCAGTTATCCGGGACAGGGGAGGTTCGGCTACACCTTC. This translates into CASSYPGQGRFGYTF.

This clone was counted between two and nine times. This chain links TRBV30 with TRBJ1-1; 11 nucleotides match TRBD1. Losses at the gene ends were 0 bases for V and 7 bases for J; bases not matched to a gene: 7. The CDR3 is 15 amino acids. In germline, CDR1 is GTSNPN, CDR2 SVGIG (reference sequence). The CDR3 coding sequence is TGTGCCTGGAGTGTAGGGGACAGGGGGTGGGGTGAAGCTTTCTTT. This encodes CAWSVGDRGWGEAFF. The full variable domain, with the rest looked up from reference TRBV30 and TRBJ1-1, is SQTIHQWPATLVQPVGSPLSLECTVEGTSNPNLYWYRQAAGRGLQLLFYSVGIGQISSEVPQNLSASRPQDRQFILSSKKLLLSDSGFYLCAWSVGDRGWGEAFFGQGTRLTVV.

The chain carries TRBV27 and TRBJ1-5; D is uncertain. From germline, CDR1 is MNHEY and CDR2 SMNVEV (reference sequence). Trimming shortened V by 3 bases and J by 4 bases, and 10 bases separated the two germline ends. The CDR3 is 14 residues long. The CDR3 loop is CASSLFGVNQPQHF. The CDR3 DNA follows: TGTGCCAGCAGTTTGTTTGGAGTGAATCAGCCCCAGCATTTT.

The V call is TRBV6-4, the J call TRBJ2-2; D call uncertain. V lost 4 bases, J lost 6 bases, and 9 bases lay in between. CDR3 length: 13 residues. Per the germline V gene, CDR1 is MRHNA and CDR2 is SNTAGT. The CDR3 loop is CASSVGVPGELFF. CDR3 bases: TGTGCCAGCAGTGTTGGGGTCCCCGGGGAGCTGTTTTTT.

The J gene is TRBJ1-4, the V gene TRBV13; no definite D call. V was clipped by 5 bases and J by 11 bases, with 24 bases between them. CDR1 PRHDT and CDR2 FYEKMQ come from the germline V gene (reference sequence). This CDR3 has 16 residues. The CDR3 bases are TGTGCCAGCAGCCACCGGACGCCCCGAGTGGATGGGAAACTGTTTTTT. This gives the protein CASSHRTPRVDGKLFF.

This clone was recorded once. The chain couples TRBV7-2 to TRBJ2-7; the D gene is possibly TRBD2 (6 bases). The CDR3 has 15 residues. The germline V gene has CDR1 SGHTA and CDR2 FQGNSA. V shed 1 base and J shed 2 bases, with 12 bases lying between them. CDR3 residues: CASSLVRGVTYEQYF. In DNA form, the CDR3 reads TGTGCCAGCAGCTTAGTGCGCGGGGTGACCTACGAGCAGTACTTC.

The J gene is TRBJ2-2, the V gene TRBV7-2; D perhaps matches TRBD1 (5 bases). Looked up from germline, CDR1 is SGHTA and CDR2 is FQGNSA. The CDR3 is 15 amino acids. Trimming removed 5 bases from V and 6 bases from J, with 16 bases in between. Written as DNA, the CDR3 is TGTGCCAGCAGCCCCAGGGTGTTCCGGCCCGGGGAGCTGTTTTTT. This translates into CASSPRVFRPGELFF.

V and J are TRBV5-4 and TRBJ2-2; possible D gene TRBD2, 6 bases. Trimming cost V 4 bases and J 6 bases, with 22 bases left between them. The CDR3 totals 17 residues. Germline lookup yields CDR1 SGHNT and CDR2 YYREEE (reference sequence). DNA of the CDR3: TGTGCCAGCAGCATGCCTTACCGGGACTCAAGGGCCGGGGAGCTGTTTTTT. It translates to CASSMPYRDSRAGELFF.

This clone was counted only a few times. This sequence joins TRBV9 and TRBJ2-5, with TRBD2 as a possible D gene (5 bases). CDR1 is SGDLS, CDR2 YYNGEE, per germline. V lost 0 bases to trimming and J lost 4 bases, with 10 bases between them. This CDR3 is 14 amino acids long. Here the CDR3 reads CASSVVPRGETQYF. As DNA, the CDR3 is TGTGCCAGCAGCGTAGTGCCCCGGGGAGAGACCCAGTACTTC. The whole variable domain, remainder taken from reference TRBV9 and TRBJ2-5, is DSGVTQTPKHLITATGQRVTLRCSPRSGDLSVYWYQQSLDQGLQFLIQYYNGEERAKGNILERFSAQQFPDLHSELNLSSLELGDSALYFCASSVVPRGETQYFGPGTRLLVL.

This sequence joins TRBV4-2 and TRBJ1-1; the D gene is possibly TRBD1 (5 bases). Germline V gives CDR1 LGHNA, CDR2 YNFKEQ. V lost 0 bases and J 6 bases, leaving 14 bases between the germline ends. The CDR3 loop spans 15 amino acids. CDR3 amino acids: CASSQEGRVWAEAFF. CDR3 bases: TGTGCCAGCAGCCAAGAGGGCAGGGTGTGGGCTGAAGCTTTCTTT.

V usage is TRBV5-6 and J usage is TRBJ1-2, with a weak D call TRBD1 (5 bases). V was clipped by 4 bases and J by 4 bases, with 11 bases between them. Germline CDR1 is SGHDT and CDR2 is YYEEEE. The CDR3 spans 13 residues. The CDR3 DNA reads TGTGCCAGCAGCCCACAGGCTCCCTATGGCTACACCTTC. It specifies CASSPQAPYGYTF.

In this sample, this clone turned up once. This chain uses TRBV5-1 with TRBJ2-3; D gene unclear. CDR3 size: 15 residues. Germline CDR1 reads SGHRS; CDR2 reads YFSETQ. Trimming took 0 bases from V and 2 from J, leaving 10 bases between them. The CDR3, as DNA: TGCGCCAGCAGCTTGGGGCAGGTGCTCACAGATACGCAGTATTTT. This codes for CASSLGQVLTDTQYF.

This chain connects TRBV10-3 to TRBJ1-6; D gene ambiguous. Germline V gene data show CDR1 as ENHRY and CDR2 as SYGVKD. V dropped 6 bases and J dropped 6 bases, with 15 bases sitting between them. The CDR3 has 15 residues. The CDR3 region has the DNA TGTGCCATCAGCCCCCGCGACAAGATTAATTCACCCCTCCACTTT. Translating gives CAISPRDKINSPLHF.

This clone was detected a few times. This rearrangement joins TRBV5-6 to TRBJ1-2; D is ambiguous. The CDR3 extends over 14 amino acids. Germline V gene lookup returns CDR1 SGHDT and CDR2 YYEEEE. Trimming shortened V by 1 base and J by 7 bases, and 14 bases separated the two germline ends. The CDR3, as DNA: TGTGCCAGCAGCTTGTTCCAGCCAGCGGGTGGCTACACCTTC. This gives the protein CASSLFQPAGGYTF.

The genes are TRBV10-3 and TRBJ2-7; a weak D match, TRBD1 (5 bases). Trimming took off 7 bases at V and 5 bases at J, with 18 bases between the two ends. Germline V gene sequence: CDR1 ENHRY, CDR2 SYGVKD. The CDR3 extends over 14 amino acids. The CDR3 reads CAITPGPRLHEQYF. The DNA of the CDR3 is TGTGCCATCACCCCAGGGCCGAGATTACACGAGCAGTACTTC.

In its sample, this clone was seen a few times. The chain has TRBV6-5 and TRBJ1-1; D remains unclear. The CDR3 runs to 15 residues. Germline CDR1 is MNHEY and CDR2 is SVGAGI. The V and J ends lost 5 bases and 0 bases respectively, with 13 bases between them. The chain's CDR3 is CASSRPSGVNTEAFF. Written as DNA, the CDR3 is TGTGCCAGCAGTCGGCCATCCGGGGTGAACACTGAAGCTTTCTTT.